Listed below are T cell receptor beta chains from one sample, sequenced in a study of T-cell memory formation after mild COVID-19. TCRdb itself ran the 5' RACE reads through MiXCR, one entry per CDR3 protein. The repertoire holds hundreds of thousands of distinct CDR3 sequences, with roughly 19% as singletons. The sequenced material came from PBMCs or a T cell subset sorted from them (not recorded which). Receptor source: a young man who had mild COVID-19 (a few samples of this study predate the infection). Cell type and time point are not known. CDR3s include the opening cysteine and the closing phenylalanine or tryptophan. D genes are given only for firm matches. For some rows the clone size is stated as once, few or many, or as a class when expanded; others skip it.

J: TRBJ1-2; V: TRBV9; D: -; size: -; CDR3: CASSVGVTTSVYGYTF; DNA: TGTGCCAGCAGCGTCGGAGTGACAACCTCCGTCTATGGCTACACCTTC
J: TRBJ1-1; V: TRBV14; D: -; size: few; CDR3: CASSPLVQGMNTEAFF; DNA: TGTGCCAGCAGCCCCCTGGTACAGGGTATGAACACTGAAGCTTTCTTT
J: TRBJ1-4; V: TRBV28; D: -; size: few; CDR3: CASSKTARNEKLFF; DNA: TGTGCCAGCAGCAAGACAGCCAGGAATGAAAAACTGTTTTTT
J: TRBJ2-3; V: TRBV25-1; D: -; size: -; CDR3: CASSELPPGRQTDTQYF; DNA: TGTGCCAGCAGTGAGCTACCGCCAGGGCGACAGACAGATACGCAGTATTTT
J: TRBJ1-2; V: TRBV5-1; D: -; size: -; CDR3: CASSLGSGGNYGYTF; DNA: TGCGCCAGCAGCTTGGGATCGGGCGGAAACTATGGCTACACCTTC
J: TRBJ2-1; V: TRBV5-1; D: TRBD1; size: -; CDR3: CASSLDRGNYNEQFF; DNA: TGCGCCAGCAGCTTGGACAGGGGAAATTACAATGAGCAGTTCTTC
J: TRBJ2-2; V: TRBV12-3/TRBV12-4; D: -; size: -; CDR3: CASSLETRVVELFF; DNA: TGTGCCAGCAGTTTAGAGACTAGAGTAGTGGAGCTGTTTTTT
J: TRBJ1-1; V: TRBV24-1; D: -; size: -; CDR3: CATSDFTGKEAFF; DNA: TGTGCCACCAGTGATTTTACTGGGAAGGAAGCTTTCTTT
J: TRBJ2-7; V: TRBV2; D: TRBD1; size: -; CDR3: CAGGQGTYEQYF; DNA: TGTGCCGGCGGACAGGGAACCTACGAGCAGTACTTC
J: TRBJ2-3; V: TRBV30; D: TRBD1; size: -; CDR3: CAWFPRTGVAWDTQYF; DNA: TGTGCCTGGTTCCCCCGAACAGGGGTAGCCTGGGATACGCAGTATTTT
J: TRBJ1-1; V: TRBV4-1; D: TRBD1; size: few; CDR3: CASSYRTGRNTEAFF; DNA: TGCGCCAGCAGCTATCGGACAGGGCGTAACACTGAAGCTTTCTTT
J: TRBJ1-1; V: TRBV12-3/TRBV12-4; D: -; size: -; CDR3: CASRPPGAEAFF; DNA: TGTGCCAGCAGACCCCCCGGGGCTGAAGCTTTCTTT
J: TRBJ1-6; V: TRBV7-2; D: TRBD1; size: -; CDR3: CASSSGQEGISPLHF; DNA: TGTGCCAGCAGCTCCGGACAGGAGGGGATTTCACCCCTCCACTTT
J: TRBJ1-5; V: TRBV20-1; D: -; size: -; CDR3: CSARDLSGTLNQPQHF; DNA: TGCAGTGCTAGAGACCTATCCGGGACCCTTAATCAGCCCCAGCATTTT
J: TRBJ2-2; V: TRBV12-3/TRBV12-4; D: -; size: -; CDR3: CASSFPRRSPWTGELFF; DNA: TGTGCCAGCAGTTTCCCGCGTCGTTCTCCGTGGACCGGGGAGCTGTTTTTT
J: TRBJ1-5; V: TRBV5-6; D: -; size: -; CDR3: CASSENLHQPQHF; DNA: TGTGCCAGCAGCGAAAACTTACACCAGCCCCAGCATTTT
J: TRBJ2-4; V: TRBV18; D: TRBD1; size: -; CDR3: CASSPGQAQNIQYF; DNA: TGTGCCAGCTCACCGGGACAGGCTCAAAACATTCAGTACTTC
J: TRBJ2-3; V: TRBV6-4; D: TRBD2; size: few; CDR3: CASSYLSGGSDTQYF; DNA: TGTGCCAGCAGTTACCTTAGCGGGGGCTCAGATACGCAGTATTTT
J: TRBJ1-2; V: TRBV18; D: -; size: -; CDR3: CASSLQGLNYGYTF; DNA: TGTGCCAGCTCACTACAGGGCCTTAACTATGGCTACACCTTC
J: TRBJ2-1; V: TRBV11-3; D: TRBD2; size: many; CDR3: CASSLGDSGPYNEQFF; DNA: TGTGCCAGCAGCTTAGGAGATAGCGGGCCCTACAATGAGCAGTTCTTC
J: TRBJ2-1; V: TRBV11-2; D: TRBD1; size: once; CDR3: CASSRGQGGLNEQFF; DNA: TGTGCCAGCAGTCGGGGACAGGGCGGCTTGAATGAGCAGTTCTTC
J: TRBJ2-7; V: TRBV5-6; D: TRBD2; size: few; CDR3: CASTDSGGAYEQYF; DNA: TGTGCCAGCACAGATAGCGGGGGGGCCTACGAGCAGTACTTC
J: TRBJ2-2; V: TRBV6-1; D: -; size: -; CDR3: CASSERQGGTGELFF; DNA: TGTGCCAGCAGTGAAAGGCAGGGCGGCACCGGGGAGCTGTTTTTT
J: TRBJ1-1; V: TRBV28; D: TRBD1; size: -; CDR3: CAARGMLGGAFAKGTEAFF; DNA: TGTGCCGCCCGGGGGATGTTAGGGGGCGCGTTCGCTAAAGGCACTGAAGCTTTCTTT
J: TRBJ1-4; V: TRBV5-1; D: -; size: few; CDR3: CASSLGGVVEKLFF; DNA: TGCGCCAGCAGCTTGGGAGGGGTCGTTGAAAAACTGTTTTTT
J: TRBJ2-2; V: TRBV12-3/TRBV12-4; D: -; size: -; CDR3: CASRGDMGPGELFF; DNA: TGTGCCAGCAGGGGGGACATGGGACCCGGGGAGCTGTTTTTT
J: TRBJ1-1; V: TRBV7-2; D: -; size: -; CDR3: CASSQYSLNTEAFF; DNA: TGTGCCAGCAGCCAGTACAGCCTTAACACTGAAGCTTTCTTT
J: TRBJ1-1; V: TRBV7-2; D: -; size: few; CDR3: CAGRWGTEAFF; DNA: TGTGCCGGCCGGTGGGGCACTGAAGCTTTCTTT
J: TRBJ2-1; V: TRBV7-3; D: TRBD2; size: -; CDR3: CASSPPTSIGNEQFF; DNA: TGTGCCAGCAGTCCCCCGACTAGCATCGGCAATGAGCAGTTCTTC
J: TRBJ2-5; V: TRBV24-1; D: -; size: few; CDR3: CATSDTGRETQYF; DNA: TGTGCCACCAGTGATACGGGGAGGGAGACCCAGTACTTC
J: TRBJ2-3; V: TRBV7-2; D: -; size: -; CDR3: CASRARASTDTQYF; DNA: TGTGCCAGCAGGGCCAGGGCTAGCACAGATACGCAGTATTTT
J: TRBJ1-2; V: TRBV19; D: -; size: many; CDR3: CASKSWQNYGYTF; DNA: TGTGCCAGTAAATCCTGGCAGAACTATGGCTACACCTTC
J: TRBJ1-3; V: TRBV7-2; D: -; size: few; CDR3: CASSLAVTASSGNTIYF; DNA: TGTGCCAGCAGCTTAGCGGTCACAGCTAGCTCTGGAAACACCATATATTTT
J: TRBJ2-1; V: TRBV24-1; D: TRBD1; size: -; CDR3: CATSDPRGNNEQFF; DNA: TGTGCCACCAGTGACCCCAGGGGGAACAATGAGCAGTTCTTC
J: TRBJ2-2; V: TRBV10-3; D: TRBD1; size: -; CDR3: CAITGTEFTGELFF; DNA: TGTGCCATCACTGGGACAGAATTCACCGGGGAGCTGTTTTTT
J: TRBJ2-1; V: TRBV20-1; D: -; size: -; CDR3: CSAYESYNEQFF; DNA: TGCAGTGCTTACGAGTCCTACAATGAGCAGTTCTTC
J: TRBJ2-3; V: TRBV12-3/TRBV12-4; D: -; size: -; CDR3: CASSRPSPVGDTQYF; DNA: TGTGCCAGCAGTCGGCCCTCCCCAGTTGGAGATACGCAGTATTTT
J: TRBJ2-3; V: TRBV11-2; D: -; size: few; CDR3: CASKARGGTDTQYF; DNA: TGTGCCAGCAAGGCTCGCGGGGGCACAGATACGCAGTATTTT
J: TRBJ2-5; V: TRBV2; D: TRBD2; size: few; CDR3: CASRPRGGEETQYF; DNA: TGTGCCAGCAGGCCGCGTGGGGGGGAAGAGACCCAGTACTTC
J: TRBJ2-7; V: TRBV20-1; D: TRBD2; size: few; CDR3: CSARPSGPYEQYF; DNA: TGCAGTGCTAGGCCTAGCGGCCCCTACGAGCAGTACTTC
J: TRBJ1-5; V: TRBV20-1; D: -; size: -; CDR3: CSAHRQAQPQHF; DNA: TGCAGTGCCCACCGACAGGCTCAGCCCCAGCATTTT
J: TRBJ2-1; V: TRBV3-1; D: TRBD2; size: -; CDR3: CASSPQRGEQFF; DNA: TGTGCCAGCAGCCCTCAGCGGGGTGAGCAGTTCTTC
J: TRBJ2-7; V: TRBV7-9; D: TRBD2; size: -; CDR3: CASSFGGGADEQYF; DNA: TGTGCCAGCAGCTTTGGCGGGGGGGCCGACGAGCAGTACTTC
J: TRBJ1-6; V: TRBV6-6; D: -; size: few; CDR3: CASKETSSSSLHF; DNA: TGTGCCAGCAAGGAGACAAGCTCGTCGAGCCTCCACTTT
J: TRBJ2-5; V: TRBV18; D: -; size: -; CDR3: CASSPRGGPQETQYF; DNA: TGTGCCAGCTCACCACGAGGGGGTCCCCAAGAGACCCAGTACTTC
J: TRBJ1-2; V: TRBV5-1; D: -; size: -; CDR3: CASSEEALRQDGYTF; DNA: TGCGCCAGCAGCGAAGAAGCACTGCGGCAAGACGGCTACACCTTC
J: TRBJ2-5; V: TRBV6-2/TRBV6-3; D: TRBD1; size: -; CDR3: CASSYRPQGAEETQYF; DNA: TGTGCCAGCAGTTACCGGCCACAGGGGGCTGAGGAGACCCAGTACTTC
J: TRBJ2-3; V: TRBV27; D: -; size: -; CDR3: CASSLRDASTDTQYF; DNA: TGTGCCAGCAGTTTACGGGACGCTAGCACAGATACGCAGTATTTT
J: TRBJ1-2; V: TRBV7-6; D: -; size: -; CDR3: CASSLSGPDGYYGYTF; DNA: TGTGCCAGCAGCTTAAGTGGGCCCGACGGATACTATGGCTACACCTTC
J: TRBJ1-2; V: TRBV9; D: TRBD1; size: -; CDR3: CASSARQGGYTF; DNA: TGTGCCAGCAGCGCCCGACAGGGAGGCTACACCTTC
J: TRBJ2-7; V: TRBV5-1; D: -; size: -; CDR3: CASSYRADYEQYF; DNA: TGCGCCAGCAGCTACCGGGCCGACTACGAGCAGTACTTC
J: TRBJ1-5; V: TRBV5-1; D: -; size: few; CDR3: CASSYVLSVPPRRPQHF; DNA: TGCGCCAGCAGCTACGTTCTGTCCGTCCCTCCTAGACGGCCCCAGCATTTT
J: TRBJ1-1; V: TRBV7-9; D: -; size: -; CDR3: CASSLGAGPEAFF; DNA: TGTGCCAGCAGCTTAGGGGCGGGGCCTGAAGCTTTCTTT
J: TRBJ1-2; V: TRBV5-1; D: TRBD1; size: few; CDR3: CASSSGTGGRGYTF; DNA: TGCGCCAGCAGCAGTGGGACAGGGGGCCGTGGCTACACCTTC
J: TRBJ2-2; V: TRBV5-6; D: TRBD1; size: -; CDR3: CASRQGGTGELFF; DNA: TGTGCCAGCCGACAGGGGGGGACCGGGGAGCTGTTTTTT
J: TRBJ2-6; V: TRBV7-2; D: TRBD1; size: few; CDR3: CASSLVGTGYSGANVLTF; DNA: TGTGCCAGCAGCTTAGTTGGGACAGGGTACTCTGGGGCCAACGTCCTGACTTTC
J: TRBJ1-2; V: TRBV20-1; D: -; size: -; CDR3: CSASQGREGYTF; DNA: TGCAGTGCTTCACAGGGAAGGGAAGGCTACACCTTC
J: TRBJ1-5; V: TRBV7-6; D: -; size: few; CDR3: CASSLDRGWPQHF; DNA: TGTGCCAGCAGCTTAGACCGGGGCTGGCCCCAGCATTTT
J: TRBJ1-2; V: TRBV27; D: -; size: few; CDR3: CASSFKAANYGYTF; DNA: TGTGCCAGCAGTTTCAAGGCGGCTAACTATGGCTACACCTTC